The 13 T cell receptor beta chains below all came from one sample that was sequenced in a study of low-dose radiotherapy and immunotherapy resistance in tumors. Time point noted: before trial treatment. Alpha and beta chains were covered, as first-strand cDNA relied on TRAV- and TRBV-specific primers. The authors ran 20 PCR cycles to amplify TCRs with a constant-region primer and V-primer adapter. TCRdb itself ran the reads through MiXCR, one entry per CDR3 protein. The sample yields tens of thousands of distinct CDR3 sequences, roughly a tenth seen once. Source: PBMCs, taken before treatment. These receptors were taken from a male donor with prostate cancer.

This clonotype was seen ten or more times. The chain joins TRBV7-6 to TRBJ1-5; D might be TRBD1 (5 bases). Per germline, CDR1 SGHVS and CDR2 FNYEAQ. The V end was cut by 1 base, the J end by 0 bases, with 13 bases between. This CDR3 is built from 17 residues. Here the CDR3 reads CASSLVSTGDSNQPQHF. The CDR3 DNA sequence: TGTGCCAGCAGCTTAGTGTCAACAGGAGATAGCAATCAGCCCCAGCATTTT.

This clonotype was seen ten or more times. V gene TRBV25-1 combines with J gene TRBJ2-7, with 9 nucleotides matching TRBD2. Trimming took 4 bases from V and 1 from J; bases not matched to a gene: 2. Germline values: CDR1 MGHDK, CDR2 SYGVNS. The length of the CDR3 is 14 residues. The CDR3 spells CASSGLADSYEQYF. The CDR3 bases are TGTGCCAGCAGTGGACTAGCGGATTCCTACGAGCAGTACTTC.

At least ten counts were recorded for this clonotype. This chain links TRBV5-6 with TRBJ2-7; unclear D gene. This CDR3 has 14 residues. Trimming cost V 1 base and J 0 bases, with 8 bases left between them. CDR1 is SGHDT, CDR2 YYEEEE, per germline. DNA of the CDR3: TGTGCCAGCAGCTTGAATTCCCTCTCCTACGAGCAGTACTTC. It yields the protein CASSLNSLSYEQYF.

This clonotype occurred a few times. CDR3 DNA sequence: TGTGCCTGGAAAAGGGGGCCGAACACTGAAGCTTTCTTT. This encodes CAWKRGPNTEAFF. The V call is TRBV30, the J call TRBJ1-1; 7 bases are shared with TRBD1. There are 13 residues in the CDR3. Germline V gene sequence: CDR1 GTSNPN, CDR2 SVGIG (reference sequence). V lost 4 bases and J lost 1; bases outside the gene matches: 3.

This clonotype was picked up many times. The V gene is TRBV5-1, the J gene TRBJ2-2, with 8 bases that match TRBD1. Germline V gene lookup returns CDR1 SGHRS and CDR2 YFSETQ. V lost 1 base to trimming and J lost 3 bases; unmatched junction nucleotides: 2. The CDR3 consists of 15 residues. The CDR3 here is CASSLNRGDTGELFF. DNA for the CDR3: TGCGCCAGCAGCTTGAACAGGGGGGACACCGGGGAGCTGTTTTTT.

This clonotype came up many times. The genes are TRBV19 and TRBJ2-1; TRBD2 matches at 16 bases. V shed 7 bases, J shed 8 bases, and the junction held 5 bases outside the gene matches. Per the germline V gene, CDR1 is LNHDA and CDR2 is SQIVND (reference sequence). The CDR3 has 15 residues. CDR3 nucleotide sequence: TGTGCCAGTATGGGGGGACTAGCGGGAGGGCATGAGCAGTTCTTC. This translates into CASMGGLAGGHEQFF.

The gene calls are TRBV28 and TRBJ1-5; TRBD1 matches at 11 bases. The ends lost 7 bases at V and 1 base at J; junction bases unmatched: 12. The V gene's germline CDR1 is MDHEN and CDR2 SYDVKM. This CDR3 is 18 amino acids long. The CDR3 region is CASNPAGTGGFSNQPQHF. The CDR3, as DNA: TGTGCCAGCAATCCAGCCGGGACAGGGGGTTTCAGCAATCAGCCCCAGCATTTT.

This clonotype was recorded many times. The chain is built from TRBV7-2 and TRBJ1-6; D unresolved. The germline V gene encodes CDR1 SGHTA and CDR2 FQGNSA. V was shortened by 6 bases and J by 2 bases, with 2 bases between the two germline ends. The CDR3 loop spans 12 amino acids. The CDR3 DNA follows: TGTGCCAGCAGTCCCTATAATTCACCCCTCCACTTT. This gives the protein CASSPYNSPLHF.

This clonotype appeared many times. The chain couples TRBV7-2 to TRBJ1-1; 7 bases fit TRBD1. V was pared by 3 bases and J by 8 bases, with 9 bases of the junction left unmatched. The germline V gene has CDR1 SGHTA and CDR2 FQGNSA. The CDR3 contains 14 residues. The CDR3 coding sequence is TGTGCCAGCAGCTTCCCAGTGAGGGGGCTAGAAGCTTTCTTT. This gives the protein CASSFPVRGLEAFF.

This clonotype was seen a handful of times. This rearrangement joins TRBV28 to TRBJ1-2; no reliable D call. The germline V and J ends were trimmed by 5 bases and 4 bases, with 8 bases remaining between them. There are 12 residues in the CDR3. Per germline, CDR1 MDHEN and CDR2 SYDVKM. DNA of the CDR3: TGTGCCAGCAGTCTCAGCTCCTATGGCTACACCTTC. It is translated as CASSLSSYGYTF.

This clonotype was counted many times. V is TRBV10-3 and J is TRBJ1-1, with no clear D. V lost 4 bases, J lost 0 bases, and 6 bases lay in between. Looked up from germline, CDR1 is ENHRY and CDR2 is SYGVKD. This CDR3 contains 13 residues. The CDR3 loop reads CAISVEMNTEAFF. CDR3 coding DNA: TGTGCCATCAGTGTCGAGATGAACACTGAAGCTTTCTTT.

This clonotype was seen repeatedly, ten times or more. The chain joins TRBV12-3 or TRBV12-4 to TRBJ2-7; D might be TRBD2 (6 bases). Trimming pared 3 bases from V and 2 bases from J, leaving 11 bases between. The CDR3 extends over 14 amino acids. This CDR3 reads CASSLGREAYEQYF. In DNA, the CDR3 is TGTGCCAGCAGTTTGGGGCGGGAAGCCTACGAGCAGTACTTC.

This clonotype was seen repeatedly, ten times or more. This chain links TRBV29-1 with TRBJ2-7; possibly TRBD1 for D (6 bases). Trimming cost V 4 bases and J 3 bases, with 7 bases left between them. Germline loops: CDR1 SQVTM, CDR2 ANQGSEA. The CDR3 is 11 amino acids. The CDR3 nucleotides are TGCAGCGTTGGGGACATCTACGAGCAGTACTTC. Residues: CSVGDIYEQYF.